The source of this TCR beta chain is a study of a mutant IDH1 vaccine in newly diagnosed glioma. Study as a whole: Sex distribution of treated patients was approximately 62% male and 37.5% female; mean age was about 41 years. Before enrollment, the patients had been treated with radiotherapy alone, temozolomide alone, or both together. Most of them had received both.

CDR3 size: 19 residues. The V gene's germline CDR1 is SGHDN and CDR2 FVKESK. Trimming at V came to 1 base and at J to 3 bases, leaving 12 bases not matched to a gene. Generated by immunoSEQ multiplex PCR, the TCRdb table keeps only in-frame clones and is missing some. The sample has 65,000 or so clones, roughly 81% seen once; the top ten hold 4%. Time point reported: week 23, last vaccination. Each dose of the vaccine consisted of 300 ug of mutant IDH1 20-mer peptide, with topical imiquimod. This clone has a single count. Its antigen is undetermined. The V call is TRBV14, the J call TRBJ1-3; 10 bases are a match to TRBD1. The clonotype comes from a man aged 25 to 40 with glioma. The specimen was PBMCs, collected from a glioma patient whose treatment included an IDH1 peptide vaccine. This chain's CDR3 is CASSQGGQGWVSCGNTIYF. CDR3 sequence (DNA): TGTGCCAGCAGCCAAGGGGGACAGGGGTGGGTGAGTTGTGGAAACACCATATATTTT.